The TCR beta chain under discussion was sequenced for a study of shared clonotypes between healthy human individuals. Across the whole study: Used for every donor were three CD4 naive, three CD4 memory, two CD8 naive and one CD8 memory plate.

Adult Caucasians living in Nashville, Tennessee made up all of the donors. It was into CD45RA+ naive and CD45RA-negative memory subsets that the CD4+ cells were split. V was pared by 8 bases and J by 3 bases, with 15 bases of the junction left unmatched. This CDR3 is built from 18 residues. CDR1 is MDHEN, CDR2 SYDVKM, per germline. In the original processing: Filtering differed, since immunoSEQ gave only junction sequences and no quality scores. Repertoires were generated with immunoSEQ multiplex PCR, while TCRdb's copy carries only in-frame clones and drops some. V and J calls and clone size are as listed in that table; D and trimming were resolved from the DNA. The top ten clones hold 0.39% of a sample with 2 million to 2.5 million clones, 80% to 95% of them seen once. This clone was seen more than once but under ten times.

The sample comprised naive CD4+ T cells from PBMCs. Specified subset: CD45RA+ positively selected. The source is a man aged 18 to 30 in good health. Some clones in this sample may be carry-over from other donors' samples. The chain links TRBV28 to TRBJ2-6, with 8 bases matching TRBD1. CDR3 nucleotides: TGTGCCAGCTCACCAAGCCGGGACAGGTATTTTGGGGCCAACGTCCTGACTTTC. Residues: CASSPSRDRYFGANVLTF.